The 30 T cell receptor beta chains listed next were all sequenced from one sample in a study of technical replicates of blood from several donors (TCRdb year 2017). To prepare the library, the immunoSEQ multiplex PCR assay was applied. This immuneACCESS table, as held by TCRdb, lists in-frame sequences with V and J called but not all clones. Of the missing ones, under half trace to an unresolved V gene in checked studies; the others have no known cause. The sample table lists around 10,000 clones, roughly 94% of them with a count of one. The ten largest clones capture about 7.1% of the sample. Material: PBMCs. The receptors stem from a human donor in good health.

The CDR3 here is CASSDQQGKETQYF. For the CDR3, the DNA is TGTGCCAGCAGCGACCAACAGGGAAAAGAGACCCAGTACTTC. The chain has TRBV2 and TRBJ2-5, with TRBD1 as a possible D gene (6 bases). The CDR3 length is 14 residues. Germline CDR1 reads SNHLY; CDR2 reads FYNNEI. The V and J ends lost 6 bases and 3 bases respectively, with 14 bases between them.

The V and J genes are TRBV10-3 and TRBJ2-3, with 11 bases aligning to TRBD2. Per germline, CDR1 ENHRY and CDR2 SYGVKD. The CDR3 has 16 residues. V lost 3 bases and J lost 9; bases outside the gene matches: 11. The CDR3 nucleotides read TGTGCCATCAGTGATTTTCTAGCGGGAGGTCCGGGCACGCAGTATTTT. It specifies CAISDFLAGGPGTQYF.

This clone occurred a few times. The J gene is TRBJ2-2, the V gene TRBV14; TRBD1 aligns across 10 bases. Trimming at V came to 3 bases and at J to 5 bases, leaving 3 bases not matched to a gene. Germline CDR1 reads SGHDN; CDR2 reads FVKESK. The CDR3 contains 15 residues. CDR3 coding DNA: TGTGCCAGCAGCCAGCTGGGACAGGGGACCGGGGAGCTGTTTTTT. It encodes CASSQLGQGTGELFF.

This clone has a single count. V and J are TRBV28 and TRBJ1-5; perhaps TRBD1 as D (6 bases). The length of the CDR3 is 14 residues. Trimming removed 7 bases at V and 3 bases at J, with 13 bases between. CDR1 is MDHEN, CDR2 SYDVKM, per germline. The CDR3 loop is CASTLRDTNQPQHF. Written as DNA, the CDR3 is TGTGCCAGCACACTCCGGGACACCAATCAGCCCCAGCATTTT.

Notes on this clone: Compared with germline, one end of the junction differs, possibly owing to a read error. This sequence joins TRBV4-1 and TRBJ2-7; TRBD2 might be the D (5 bases). This CDR3 spans 18 amino acids. Germline V gives CDR1 MGHRA, CDR2 YSYEKL. The CDR3 here is CASGQDTFASGNFYEQYF. CDR3 DNA sequence: TGCGCCAGCGGCCAAGACACCTTTGCGAGCGGAAATTTCTACGAGCAGTACTTC.

This clone is a singleton in its sample. This sequence joins TRBV6-5 and TRBJ2-1, with 14 bases lining up with TRBD2. Germline assignment: CDR1 MNHEY and CDR2 SVGAGI. The V and J ends lost 6 bases and 9 bases, in that order; junction bases with no gene match: 7. The CDR3 sequence is 15 residues long. The CDR3 nucleotides are TGTGCCAGCAGACAGACTAGCGGGAGGGCCATTGAGCAGTTCTTC. Its protein product is CASRQTSGRAIEQFF.

V and J are TRBV2 and TRBJ2-1, with 8 nucleotides matching TRBD2. This CDR3 has 12 residues. Germline CDR1 reads SNHLY; CDR2 reads FYNNEI. With 4 bases clipped from V and 10 bases from J, the junction kept 3 bases outside the gene matches. The CDR3 protein is CASSGGLGEQFF. CDR3 in DNA: TGTGCCAGCAGTGGGGGACTAGGCGAGCAGTTCTTC.

The rearrangement uses TRBV27 and TRBJ2-5; a weak D match, TRBD1 (6 bases). CDR1 is MNHEY and CDR2 is SMNVEV in the germline V gene (reference sequence). The CDR3 covers 20 residues. Trimming removed 3 bases from V and 5 bases from J, with 31 bases in between. CDR3 protein: CASSFRVPSPGQPLWETQYF. The CDR3 DNA reads TGTGCCAGCAGTTTCCGAGTTCCAAGCCCCGGACAGCCGCTGTGGGAGACCCAGTACTTC.

This chain joins TRBV6-5 and TRBJ1-2, with TRBD1 matching 8 bases. Germline V gene data show CDR1 as MNHEY and CDR2 as SVGAGI. The CDR3 covers 13 residues. V was pared by 6 bases and J by 4 bases, with 4 bases of the junction left unmatched. CDR3 in DNA: TGTGCCAGCAGCCGACAGGGGCTCTATGGCTACACCTTC. Protein sequence: CASSRQGLYGYTF.

V usage is TRBV14 and J usage is TRBJ1-1; a weak D match, TRBD1 (5 bases). CDR1 is SGHDN and CDR2 is FVKESK in the germline V gene. V lost 4 bases to trimming and J lost 1 base, with 7 bases between them. CDR3 length equals 13 residues. The CDR3 loop reads CASSLQENTEAFF. CDR3 nucleotide sequence: TGTGCCAGCAGCCTACAGGAGAACACTGAAGCTTTCTTT. Based on the CDR3 plus reference TRBV14 and TRBJ1-1, the full variable domain is EAGVTQFPSHSVIEKGQTVTLRCDPISGHDNLYWYRRVMGKEIKFLLHFVKESKQDESGMPNNRFLAERTGGTYSTLKVQPAELEDSGVYFCASSLQENTEAFFGQGTRLTVV.

This clone is a singleton in its sample. The chain is built from TRBV9 and TRBJ2-5; 7 nucleotides line up with TRBD2. V shed 4 bases and J 2 bases; nucleotides not matched to a gene: 5. CDR1 SGDLS and CDR2 YYNGEE come from the germline V gene. This CDR3 contains 14 residues. The CDR3 loop is CASSWGGGQETQYF. The CDR3 region has the DNA TGTGCCAGCAGCTGGGGGGGAGGGCAAGAGACCCAGTACTTC.

The chain has TRBV25-1 and TRBJ1-2, with D possibly matching TRBD1 (6 bases). CDR1 and CDR2 (germline): MGHDK, SYGVNS. Trimming took 5 bases from V and 7 from J, leaving 14 bases between them. The CDR3 length is 13 residues. The CDR3 loop is CASSLTQGSGYTF. The CDR3 DNA is TGTGCCAGCAGTCTTACACAGGGTAGTGGCTACACCTTC.

The chain employs TRBV6-1 and TRBJ2-5; TRBD2 matches at 10 bases. Trimming cost V 6 bases and J 2 bases; bases outside gene matches: 0. Germline-derived CDR1 and CDR2 are MNHNS and SASEGT. This CDR3 is 13 amino acids long. CDR3 sequence: CASRLAGQETQYF. CDR3 DNA sequence: TGTGCCAGCAGACTAGCGGGGCAAGAGACCCAGTACTTC.

The V call is TRBV29-1, the J call TRBJ2-7; 10 bases are shared with TRBD1. From germline, CDR1 is SQVTM and CDR2 ANQGSEA. The CDR3 spans 12 residues. The J segment lost 4 bases and the V segment lost 7 bases, leaving 4 bases of the junction unmatched. Written as DNA, the CDR3 is TGCAGCGCCGGACAGGGGGGATACGAGCAGTACTTC. Translating it yields CSAGQGGYEQYF.

The J gene is TRBJ2-1, the V gene TRBV7-3; 8 bases agree with TRBD2. V gave up 2 bases and J gave up 7 bases; unmatched junction bases: 7. This CDR3 is 15 amino acids long. Per the germline V gene, CDR1 is SGHTA and CDR2 is FQGTGA. This CDR3 reads CASSLAGGASNEQFF. DNA for the CDR3: TGTGCCAGCAGCTTAGCGGGAGGTGCTTCTAATGAGCAGTTCTTC. The whole variable domain, filled in from reference TRBV7-3 and TRBJ2-1, reads GAGVSQTPSNKVTEKGKYVELRCDPISGHTALYWYRQSLGQGPEFLIYFQGTGAADDSGLPNDRFFAVRPEGSVSTLKIQRTERGDSAVYLCASSLAGGASNEQFFGPGTRLTVL.

This sequence joins TRBV11-2 and TRBJ2-7, with 7 bases lining up with TRBD1. CDR1 and CDR2 from the germline V gene are SGHAT and FQNNGV. The CDR3 has 19 amino acids. V lost 1 base and J lost 3; bases outside the gene matches: 18. DNA for the CDR3: TGTGCCAGCAGCTTAGTGGGGAAGGCTCTCATACAGGGGCGCTACGAGCAGTACTTC. This codes for CASSLVGKALIQGRYEQYF.

V is TRBV7-9 and J is TRBJ2-1; TRBD2 matches at 7 bases. Germline V gene data show CDR1 as SEHNR and CDR2 as FQNEAQ (reference sequence). The V and J ends lost 10 bases and 9 bases, in that order; junction bases with no gene match: 9. The CDR3 totals 12 residues. The CDR3 sequence is CANGRAGVEQFF. The DNA of the CDR3 is TGTGCCAACGGAAGGGCGGGGGTTGAGCAGTTCTTC.

V and J are TRBV27 and TRBJ1-1; D perhaps matches TRBD1 (5 bases). The V end lost 1 base, the J end lost 1 base, and 7 bases lay between the germline ends. Per germline, CDR1 MNHEY and CDR2 SMNVEV (reference sequence). The CDR3 contains 14 residues. Here the CDR3 reads CASSLFGGNTEAFF. DNA for the CDR3: TGTGCCAGCAGTTTATTCGGGGGGAACACTGAAGCTTTCTTT.

V usage is TRBV5-1 and J usage is TRBJ2-2; D is ambiguous. Trimming removed 0 bases at V and 7 bases at J, with 7 bases between. CDR3 size: 13 residues. Germline assignment: CDR1 SGHRS and CDR2 YFSETQ. CDR3 DNA: TGCGCCAGCAGCTTGGCAACGGGCGGGGAGCTGTTTTTT. This encodes CASSLATGGELFF.

The chain uses TRBV6-6 and TRBJ2-5, with 9 positions matching TRBD2. V lost 6 bases, J lost 0 bases, and 5 bases stayed unmatched. CDR1 is MNHNY, CDR2 SVGAGI, per germline (reference sequence). This CDR3 has 15 amino acids. CDR3 protein: CASRPAGGNQETQYF. CDR3 nucleotides: TGTGCCAGCAGACCAGCGGGAGGCAACCAAGAGACCCAGTACTTC.

The chain is built from TRBV6-5 and TRBJ2-5; a possible D gene is TRBD2 (6 bases). There are 11 residues in the CDR3. Trimming cost V 11 bases and J 5 bases, with 12 bases left between them. Germline loops: CDR1 MNHEY, CDR2 SVGAGI. CDR3 sequence (DNA): TGTGCCGGGGGGTCGTCGGAGACCCAGTACTTC. Protein sequence: CAGGSSETQYF.

The J gene is TRBJ2-3, the V gene TRBV6-5; TRBD2 matches at 11 bases. V dropped 4 bases and J dropped 4; count of bases not matched to a gene: 1. The CDR3 is 14 residues long. The V gene's germline CDR1 is MNHEY and CDR2 SVGAGI. The CDR3 region has the DNA TGTGCCAGCAGTTTTAGCGGGAGGGCAGATACGCAGTATTTT. Protein sequence: CASSFSGRADTQYF.

This chain uses TRBV30 with TRBJ2-1; no definite D call. V lost 0 bases to trimming and J lost 10 bases, with 7 bases between them. The V gene's germline CDR1 is GTSNPN and CDR2 SVGIG (reference sequence). This CDR3 has 11 residues. The CDR3 loop is CAWSVHGEQFF. The DNA for the CDR3 is TGTGCCTGGAGTGTACACGGGGAGCAGTTCTTC.

CDR3 amino acids: CAWSKTGGTEAFF. CDR3 coding DNA: TGTGCCTGGAGTAAGACAGGGGGCACTGAAGCTTTCTTT. The genes are TRBV30 and TRBJ1-1, with 9 bases fitting TRBD1. The CDR3 covers 13 residues. Germline CDR1 GTSNPN, CDR2 SVGIG (reference sequence). V shed 2 bases, J shed 4 bases, and the junction held 2 bases outside the gene matches.

V gene TRBV5-4 combines with J gene TRBJ2-3, with D perhaps TRBD1 (7 bases). In germline, CDR1 is SGHNT, CDR2 YYREEE (reference sequence). The CDR3 runs to 13 residues. The V end lost 3 bases, the J end lost 6 bases, and 11 bases lay between the germline ends. The CDR3 DNA sequence: TGTGCCAGCAGCTCGCCAGGGGGGGATACGCAGTATTTT. Translated, it gives CASSSPGGDTQYF.

The V call is TRBV30, the J call TRBJ1-5; 11 bases line up with TRBD1. The trim removed 4 bases at V and 6 bases at J, leaving 5 bases unmatched. From germline, CDR1 is GTSNPN and CDR2 SVGIG (reference sequence). The CDR3 length is 14 residues. The CDR3 nucleotides read TGTGCCTGGAACGGACAGGGGGCCACTCAGCCCCAGCATTTT. It encodes CAWNGQGATQPQHF. The complete variable domain, with remaining parts taken from reference TRBV30 and TRBJ1-5, reads SQTIHQWPATLVQPVGSPLSLECTVEGTSNPNLYWYRQAAGRGLQLLFYSVGIGQISSEVPQNLSASRPQDRQFILSSKKLLLSDSGFYLCAWNGQGATQPQHFGDGTRLSIL.

The V gene is TRBV6-5, the J gene TRBJ2-7, with D possibly TRBD2 on 6 matching bases. Germline V gene data show CDR1 as MNHEY and CDR2 as SVGAGI. The CDR3 is made up of 14 amino acids. Trimming cost V 6 bases and J 0 bases, with 12 bases left between them. The CDR3 reads CASRLALSSYEQYF. For the CDR3, the DNA is TGTGCCAGCAGGCTAGCGTTAAGCTCCTACGAGCAGTACTTC.

The chain carries TRBV18 and TRBJ2-5; a weak D match, TRBD1 (7 bases). The germline V gene encodes CDR1 KGHSH and CDR2 LQKENI. The CDR3 extends over 13 amino acids. V lost 4 bases and J 5 bases, leaving 11 bases between the germline ends. DNA for the CDR3: TGTGCCAGCTCACGGCCAGGGGGGGAGACCCAGTACTTC. Protein sequence: CASSRPGGETQYF.

The V call is TRBV4-1, the J call TRBJ2-7; D is possibly TRBD2 (5 bases). Germline V gives CDR1 MGHRA, CDR2 YSYEKL. The CDR3 loop spans 16 amino acids. Trimming removed 5 bases from V and 2 bases from J, with 19 bases in between. The CDR3 region is CASSKTEAQEAYEQYF. The CDR3 bases are TGCGCCAGCAGCAAAACGGAGGCGCAGGAGGCCTACGAGCAGTACTTC.

V gene TRBV30 combines with J gene TRBJ2-7, with 7 bases matching TRBD1. CDR1 and CDR2 (germline): GTSNPN, SVGIG (reference sequence). Trimming removed 5 bases from V and 5 bases from J; junction bases left unmatched: 6. This CDR3 has 12 amino acids. The CDR3 is CAWDRDSHEQYF. As DNA, the CDR3 is TGTGCCTGGGACAGGGATTCCCACGAGCAGTACTTC.